The TCR beta chain under discussion was sequenced for a study of blood T cell repertoires in COVID-19. Looking at the study overall: The United States, Italy and Spain supplied acute and convalescent COVID-19 samples. T cells, B-cell-depleted T cells, or PBMCs supplied cDNA or gDNA.

The germline CDR1 and CDR2 sequences are SEHNR and FQNEAQ (reference sequence). This CDR3 contains 16 residues. V lost 5 bases to trimming and J lost 5 bases; unmatched junction nucleotides: 11. Under the authors' procedure: Amplification from reference gene primers served as the basis for estimated nucleated cell counts. Clones were read by immunoSEQ multiplex PCR, and TCRdb kept only the in-frame ones, dropping some. V, J and clone size are those of that table, while D and trimming were read from the DNA. Found here are under 50,000 clones, around 80% of them singletons; the top ten hold 38%. The rearrangement links TRBV7-9 to TRBJ2-1; TRBD1 matches 8 bases. The TCR originated in a man older than 75 with active or convalescent COVID-19. The material sequenced was peripheral blood. The CDR3 reads CASSHNPGQGNNEQFF. The CDR3 region has the DNA TGTGCCAGCAGCCATAACCCCGGACAGGGAAACAATGAGCAGTTCTTC.